This entry features one T cell receptor beta chain sequence. The antigen is unknown. The CDR3 loop spans 14 amino acids. Germline assignment: CDR1 SGHRS and CDR2 YFSETQ. With 5 bases clipped from V and 8 bases from J, the junction kept 9 bases outside the gene matches. Primers included in the PCR were 60 Vbeta and 13 Jbeta primers. Produced via immunoSEQ multiplex PCR; TCRdb's table is partial and in-frame only. The sample shows under 130,000 clones, 70% to 85% of them seen only once. The data derive from a study of cytomegalovirus exposure and HLA in healthy donors. Whole-study findings and limits: In a later analysis, HLA-C alleles had the fewest associated TCRs, DRB1 alleles the most.

The sample taken for sequencing was PBMCs. This clonotype was sampled from a woman aged 35 to 49 in good health and CMV-seronegative. The V call is TRBV5-1, the J call TRBJ2-1; TRBD2 aligns across 8 bases. The CDR3 DNA sequence: TGCGCCAGCAGAAGCGGACTAGCTTTCGATGAGCAGTTCTTC. Protein product: CASRSGLAFDEQFF.